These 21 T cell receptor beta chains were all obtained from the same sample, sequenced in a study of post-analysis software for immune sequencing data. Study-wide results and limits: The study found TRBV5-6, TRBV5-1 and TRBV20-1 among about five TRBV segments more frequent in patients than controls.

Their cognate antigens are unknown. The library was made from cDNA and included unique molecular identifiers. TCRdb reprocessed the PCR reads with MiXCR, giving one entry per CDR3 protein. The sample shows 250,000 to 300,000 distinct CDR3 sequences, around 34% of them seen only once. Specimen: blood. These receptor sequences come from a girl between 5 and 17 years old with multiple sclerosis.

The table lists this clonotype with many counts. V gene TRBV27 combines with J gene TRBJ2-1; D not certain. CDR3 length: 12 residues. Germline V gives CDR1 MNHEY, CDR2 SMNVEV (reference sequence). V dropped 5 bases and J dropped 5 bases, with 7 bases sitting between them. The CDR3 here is CASSPRNNEQFF. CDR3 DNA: TGTGCCAGCAGTCCCCGGAACAATGAGCAGTTCTTC.

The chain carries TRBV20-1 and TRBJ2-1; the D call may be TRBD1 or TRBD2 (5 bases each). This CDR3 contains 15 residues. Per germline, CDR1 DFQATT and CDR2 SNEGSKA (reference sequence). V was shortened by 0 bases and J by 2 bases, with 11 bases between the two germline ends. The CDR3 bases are TGCAGTGCTAGAGATTGGGGCGGGCCCTACAATGAGCAGTTCTTC. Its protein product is CSARDWGGPYNEQFF.

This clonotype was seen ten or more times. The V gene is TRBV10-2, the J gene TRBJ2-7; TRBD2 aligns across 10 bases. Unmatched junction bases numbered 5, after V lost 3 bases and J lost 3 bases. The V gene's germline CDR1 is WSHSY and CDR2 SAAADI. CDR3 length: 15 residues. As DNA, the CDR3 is TGCGCCAGCAGTGACTGGCTAGCGGGGGACTACGAGCAGTACTTC. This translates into CASSDWLAGDYEQYF.

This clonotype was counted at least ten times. In DNA, the CDR3 is TGTGCCAGCAGCCAAGATCGCATGGGCTACACCTTC. Protein: CASSQDRMGYTF. The chain carries TRBV14 and TRBJ1-2; D gene ambiguous. V was pared by 0 bases and J by 8 bases, with 7 bases between. Germline values: CDR1 SGHDN, CDR2 FVKESK. The CDR3 loop spans 12 amino acids. Combining the CDR3 with reference TRBV14 and TRBJ1-2 gives the whole variable domain EAGVTQFPSHSVIEKGQTVTLRCDPISGHDNLYWYRRVMGKEIKFLLHFVKESKQDESGMPNNRFLAERTGGTYSTLKVQPAELEDSGVYFCASSQDRMGYTFGSGTRLTVV.

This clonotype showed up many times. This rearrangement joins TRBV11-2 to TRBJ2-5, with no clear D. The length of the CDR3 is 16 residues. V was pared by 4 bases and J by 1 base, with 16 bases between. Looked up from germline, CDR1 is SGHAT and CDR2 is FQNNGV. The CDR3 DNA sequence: TGTGCCAGCAGCTACCAACCGACTCTGGGCCAAGAGACCCAGTACTTC. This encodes CASSYQPTLGQETQYF.

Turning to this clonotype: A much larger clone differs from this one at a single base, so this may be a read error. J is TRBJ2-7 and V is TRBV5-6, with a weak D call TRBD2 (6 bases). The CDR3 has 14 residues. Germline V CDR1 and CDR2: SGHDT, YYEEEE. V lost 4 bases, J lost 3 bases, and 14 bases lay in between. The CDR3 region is CASSLKEGSYEQYF. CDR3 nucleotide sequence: TGTGCCAGCAGCCTTAAGGAGGGCAGCTACGAGCAGTACTTC.

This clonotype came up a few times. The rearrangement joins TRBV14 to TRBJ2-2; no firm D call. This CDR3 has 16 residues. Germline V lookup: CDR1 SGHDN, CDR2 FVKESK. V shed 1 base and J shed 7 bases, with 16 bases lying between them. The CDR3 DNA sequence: TGTGCCAGCAGCCAAGTTCGGCCCTCGATGGGCGGGGAGCTGTTTTTT. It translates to CASSQVRPSMGGELFF.

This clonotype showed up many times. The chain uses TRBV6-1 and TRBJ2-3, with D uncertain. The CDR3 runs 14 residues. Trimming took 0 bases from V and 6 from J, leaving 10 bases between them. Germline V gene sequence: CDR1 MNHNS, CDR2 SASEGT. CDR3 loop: CASSEAEEVDTQYF. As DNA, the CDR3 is TGTGCCAGCAGTGAAGCTGAAGAGGTCGATACGCAGTATTTT.

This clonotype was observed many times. Here the CDR3 reads CSATQPIDRVQETQYF. The CDR3 coding sequence is TGCAGTGCTACCCAACCGATCGACAGGGTACAAGAGACCCAGTACTTC. V gene TRBV20-1 combines with J gene TRBJ2-5, with 7 nucleotides matching TRBD1. CDR3 length: 16 residues. Germline V gene sequence: CDR1 DFQATT, CDR2 SNEGSKA (reference sequence). V trimming: 4 bases; J trimming: 2 bases; junction bases outside the gene matches: 13.

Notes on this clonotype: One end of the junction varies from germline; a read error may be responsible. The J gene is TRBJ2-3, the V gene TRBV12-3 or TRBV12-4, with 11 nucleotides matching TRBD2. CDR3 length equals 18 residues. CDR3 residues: CASSPRLLAGGSADMQYF. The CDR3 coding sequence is TGTGCCAGCAGCCCTCGTCTCTTAGCGGGAGGGAGCGCAGATATGCAGTATTTT.

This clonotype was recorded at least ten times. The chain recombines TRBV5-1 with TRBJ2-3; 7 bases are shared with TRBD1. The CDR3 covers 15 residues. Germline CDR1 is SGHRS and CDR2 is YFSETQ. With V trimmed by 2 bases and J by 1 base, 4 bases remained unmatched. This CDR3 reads CASSFEGTGTDTQYF. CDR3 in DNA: TGCGCCAGCAGCTTTGAGGGGACAGGCACAGATACGCAGTATTTT. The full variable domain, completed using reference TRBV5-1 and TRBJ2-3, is KAGVTQTPRYLIKTRGQQVTLSCSPISGHRSVSWYQQTPGQGLQFLFEYFSETQRNKGNFPGRFSGRQFSNSRSEMNVSTLELGDSALYLCASSFEGTGTDTQYFGPGTRLTVL.

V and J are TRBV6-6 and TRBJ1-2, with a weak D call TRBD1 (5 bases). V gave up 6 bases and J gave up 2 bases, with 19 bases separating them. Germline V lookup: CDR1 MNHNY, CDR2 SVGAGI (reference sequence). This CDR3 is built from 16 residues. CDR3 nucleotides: TGTGCCAGCAGCCTCACCGGGCAGGGAGGGAACTATGGCTACACCTTC. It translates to CASSLTGQGGNYGYTF.

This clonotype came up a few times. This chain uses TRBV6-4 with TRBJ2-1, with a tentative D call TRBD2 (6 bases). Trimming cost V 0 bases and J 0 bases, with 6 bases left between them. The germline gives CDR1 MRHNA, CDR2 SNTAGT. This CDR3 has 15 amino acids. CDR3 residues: CASSDSSGSYNEQFF. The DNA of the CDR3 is TGTGCCAGCAGTGACTCTAGCGGCTCCTACAATGAGCAGTTCTTC.

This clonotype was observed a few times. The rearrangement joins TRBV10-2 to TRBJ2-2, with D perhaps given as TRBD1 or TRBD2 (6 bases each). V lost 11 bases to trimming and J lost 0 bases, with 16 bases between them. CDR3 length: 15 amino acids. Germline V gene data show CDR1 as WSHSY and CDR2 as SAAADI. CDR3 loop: CAGGRGATNTGELFF. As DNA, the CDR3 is TGCGCCGGGGGGCGAGGGGCAACGAACACCGGGGAGCTGTTTTTT.

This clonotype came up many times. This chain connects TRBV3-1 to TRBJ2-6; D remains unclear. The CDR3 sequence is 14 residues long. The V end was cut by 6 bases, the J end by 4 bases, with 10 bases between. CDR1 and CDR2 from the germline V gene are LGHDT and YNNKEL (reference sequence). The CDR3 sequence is CASRKATGANVLTF. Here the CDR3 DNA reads TGTGCCAGCAGGAAGGCGACGGGGGCCAACGTCCTGACTTTC. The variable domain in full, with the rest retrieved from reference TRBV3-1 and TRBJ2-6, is DTAVSQTPKYLVTQMGNDKSIKCEQNLGHDTMYWYKQDSKKFLKIMFSYNNKELIINETVPNRFSPKSPDKAHLNLHINSLELGDSAVYFCASRKATGANVLTFGAGSRLTVL.

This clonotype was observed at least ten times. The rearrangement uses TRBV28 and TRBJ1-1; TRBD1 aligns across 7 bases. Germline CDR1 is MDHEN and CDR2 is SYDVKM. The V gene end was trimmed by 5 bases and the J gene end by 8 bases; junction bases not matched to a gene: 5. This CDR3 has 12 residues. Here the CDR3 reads CASSVTGYEAFF. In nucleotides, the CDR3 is TGTGCCAGCAGTGTGACAGGGTACGAAGCTTTCTTT.

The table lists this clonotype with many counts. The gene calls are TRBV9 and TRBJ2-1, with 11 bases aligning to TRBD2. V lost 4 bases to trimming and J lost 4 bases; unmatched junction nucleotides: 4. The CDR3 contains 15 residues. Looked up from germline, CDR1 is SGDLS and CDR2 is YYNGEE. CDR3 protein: CASSQTSGTYNEQFF. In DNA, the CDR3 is TGTGCCAGCAGCCAGACTAGCGGGACATACAATGAGCAGTTCTTC.

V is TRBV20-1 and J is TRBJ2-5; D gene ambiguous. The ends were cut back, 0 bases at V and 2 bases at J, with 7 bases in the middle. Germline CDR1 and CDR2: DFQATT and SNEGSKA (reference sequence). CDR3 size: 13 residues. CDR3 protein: CSARDWYQETQYF. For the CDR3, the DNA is TGCAGTGCTAGAGATTGGTATCAAGAGACCCAGTACTTC.

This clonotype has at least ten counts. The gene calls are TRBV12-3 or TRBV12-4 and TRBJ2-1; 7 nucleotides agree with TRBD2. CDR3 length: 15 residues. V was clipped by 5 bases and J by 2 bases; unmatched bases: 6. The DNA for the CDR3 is TGTGCCAGCAGTCCAGCGGGGAGCACCTACAATGAGCAGTTCTTC. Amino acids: CASSPAGSTYNEQFF.

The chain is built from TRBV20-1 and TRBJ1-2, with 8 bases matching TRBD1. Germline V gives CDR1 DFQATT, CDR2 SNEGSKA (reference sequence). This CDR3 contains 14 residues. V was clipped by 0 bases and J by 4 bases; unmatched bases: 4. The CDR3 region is CSAREDRVGYGYTF. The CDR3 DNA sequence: TGCAGTGCTAGAGAGGACAGGGTCGGCTATGGCTACACCTTC.

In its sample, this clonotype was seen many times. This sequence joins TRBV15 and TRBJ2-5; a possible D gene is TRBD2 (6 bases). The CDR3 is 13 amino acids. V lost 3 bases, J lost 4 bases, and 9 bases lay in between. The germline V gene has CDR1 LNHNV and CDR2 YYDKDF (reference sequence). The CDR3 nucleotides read TGTGCCACCAGCAGGGGGACTTCAGAGACCCAGTACTTC. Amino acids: CATSRGTSETQYF. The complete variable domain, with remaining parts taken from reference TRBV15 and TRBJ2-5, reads DAMVIQNPRYQVTQFGKPVTLSCSQTLNHNVMYWYQQKSSQAPKLLFHYYDKDFNNEADTPDNFQSRRPNTSFCFLDIRSPGLGDTAMYLCATSRGTSETQYFGPGTRLLVL.